This T cell receptor beta chain appears in the sequencing data of a study of T cells in Graves' hyperthyroidism and ophthalmopathy (dated by TCRdb to between 2018 and 2020). At the level of the whole study: Peripheral blood was collected at initial diagnosis, before any treatment. TCR V-J signatures able to tell the groups apart were searched for in a discovery cohort of 90 to 100 patients, of whom more than 40 had Graves' ophthalmopathy and 55 to 65 had stable Graves' hyperthyroidism. The 85 to 100 discovery patients were randomly split 7:3 into training and test sets. Prospective prediction of ophthalmopathy was tested in an independent validation cohort of approximately 18 hyperthyroidism patients and some 17 patients who later progressed to ophthalmopathy. After sampling, hyperthyroidism patients received methimazole starting at 30 mg daily, and ophthalmopathy patients received high-dose intravenous methylprednisolone. The paper reports TCR Vbeta CDR3 sequencing of over 130 peripheral blood samples: around 41 ophthalmopathy, approximately 74 hyperthyroidism and around 17 progressor patients. Thyroid tissue and blood T-cell repertoires from about six Graves' hyperthyroidism patients were also compared in the study.

Taken from cysteine to phenylalanine, the CDR3 has 15 residues. CDR3 DNA only is kept here, 45 bases in frame from base 1. Deletion took 7 bases off V and 1 base off J, with a span of 14 bases between the germline ends. CDR1 and CDR2 are drawn from the germline V gene: MNHNS, SASEGT. Amplification of TCR beta CDR3 regions was carried out from RNA transcripts. For the first round of RT-PCR on the TCR CDR3, the HTBI primer set was used together with the Qiagen OneStep RT-PCR kit. The libraries were constructed in a second round of multiplex PCR and then size-selected and purified. Sequencing of the libraries was done on an Illumina HiSeq2000 using paired-end 100 bp reads. The study's own analysis went as follows. SOAPnuke was used to process the raw data, throwing out any read that contained adapters or uncalled bases, had a mean Phred below 15, or lacked an exact constant-primer or identifier match. High-quality paired reads were merged with COPE v1.2.5, and unique nucleotide sequences were defined as clonotypes. Clonotypes were aligned to IMGT TRBV, TRBD and TRBJ reference segments using MiTCR v1.1. Analysis was restricted to V-J combinations with a frequency above 0.0001, which covered 98% to 99.2% of repertoires. A TCS score was defined as the ratio between F50 (clonal expansion) and ExV (chaos), using BLOSUM62-based TCRdist between CDR3 peptides within each V-J. Welch's t-statistics and random forest reduced approximately 520 V-J features to roughly 13, which were used in a naive Bayes classifier (R e1071). The public reads were reprocessed in TCRdb via fastp at Q25 and MiXCR, keeping in-frame beta chains. Every entry covers one CDR3 protein and lists the most common genes and DNA from its rows. The V and J calls shown here were made by TCRdb, not taken from the authors' results. The sample table contains approximately 590,000 distinct CDR3 sequences; only one count was recorded for approximately 14% of them. Around 7.3% of the sample belongs to the ten largest clones.

Ten or more counts support this clonotype. Its target antigen remains unknown. No per-base quality is available; no much larger clone lies one base away. Graves' hyperthyroidism was defined as stable when no progression to ophthalmopathy occurred over 18 months of follow-up. Hyperthyroidism patients were aged 18 to 65 years and newly diagnosed, with disease duration of less than 2 months. Patients with uncontrolled infections, other autoimmune diseases, pregnancy or lactation were excluded. Clinical symptoms, serum thyroxine and TRAb, thyroid ultrasound, and orbital computed tomography formed the basis for the diagnoses. PBMCs were separated from over 9 ml of fresh peripheral blood using Ficoll-Paque density gradient centrifugation. Total RNA was extracted with Trizol reagent, and quality was checked on an Agilent 2100 Bioanalyzer. The investigation overall reported the following: In validation, the model predicted progression to ophthalmopathy with over 60% sensitivity and less than 80% specificity, a median of 6.5 months before onset. Sample size was not statistically predetermined, and investigators were not blinded to group allocation. Most expanded thyroid clonotypes (frequency above 0.001) were also found in blood, which suggests that blood repertoires may mirror thyroid immune responses. A 13 V-J signature model separated ophthalmopathy from stable hyperthyroidism, with nearly 90% sensitivity and roughly 81% specificity in cross-validation and 80%/75% in testing.

This TCR came from a woman aged 25 to 39 with Graves' hyperthyroidism. The sequenced material came from blood. The sequence links TRBV6-1 to TRBJ2-1, with the D gene too uncertain to name. The CDR3: CASITARNSYNEQFF. The bases read TGTGCCAGCATTACGGCGAGGAATTCCTACAATGAGCAGTTCTTC.